This T cell receptor (beta chain) was sequenced in a study of beta chain features in type 1 diabetes. Findings and limits, study-wide: Type 1 diabetes patients showed a moderate but significant shortening of TCRB CDR3s in all four CD4+ subsets. A potential PCR bias toward shorter templates would be equal in patient and control samples.

Germline V lookup: CDR1 KGHSH, CDR2 LQKENI. With 5 bases removed from V and 5 bases from J, the gap between germline ends came to 13 bases. The CDR3 loop spans 14 amino acids. cDNA synthesis used the whole RNA isolate, giving expressed TCRB sequences. Profiling relied on immunoSEQ multiplex PCR, and the TCRdb table lists in-frame clones only, not all of them. The data contain approximately 150,000 clones, roughly 63% of them singletons. This clone has more than one count but fewer than ten. The target antigen is unknown. The sequenced sample was naive CD4+ T cells from blood. The receptor was derived from a young man with type 1 diabetes. J is TRBJ2-1 and V is TRBV18; D is uncertain. The CDR3 region has the DNA TGTGCCAGCTCAGAACAGCGTTGGGACAATGAGCAGTTCTTC. Its protein is CASSEQRWDNEQFF.